The 10 T cell receptor beta chains below all came from one sample that was sequenced in a study of blood T cell repertoires in COVID-19. Clones were read by immunoSEQ multiplex PCR, and TCRdb kept only the in-frame ones, dropping some. The table shows around 42,000 clones, with roughly three quarters occurring only once. The material sequenced was peripheral blood. These receptors originate from a woman aged 80 or over with acute or convalescent COVID-19.

V gene TRBV7-9 combines with J gene TRBJ2-2; 12 nucleotides line up with TRBD1. The CDR3 consists of 16 residues. The V segment lost 11 bases and the J segment 13 bases; nucleotides outside the gene matches: 20. Germline lookup yields CDR1 SEHNR and CDR2 FQNEAQ (reference sequence). The DNA for the CDR3 is TGTGCCCATCGTTCTCCAGGGACAGGGGGCCCGAGCGGGCTGTTTTTT. Translation gives CAHRSPGTGGPSGLFF.

This clone was counted only a few times. The chain joins TRBV7-2 to TRBJ2-1, with TRBD1 identical over 7 bases. Germline V gene sequence: CDR1 SGHTA, CDR2 FQGNSA. The CDR3 runs to 15 residues. Trimming at V came to 3 bases and at J to 4 bases, leaving 6 bases not matched to a gene. In nucleotides, the CDR3 is TGTGCCAGCAGCTTGGGCCGGGACAGTTACAATGAGCAGTTCTTC. Translating gives CASSLGRDSYNEQFF. Full variable domain (outside the CDR3, taken from reference TRBV7-2 and TRBJ2-1): GAGVSQSPSNKVTEKGKDVELRCDPISGHTALYWYRQSLGQGLEFLIYFQGNSAPDKSGLPSDRFSAERTGGSVSTLTIQRTQQEDSAVYLCASSLGRDSYNEQFFGPGTRLTVL.

The genes are TRBV6-5 and TRBJ1-1; TRBD1 agrees at 7 bases. The CDR3 is made up of 15 amino acids. Germline CDR1 reads MNHEY; CDR2 reads SVGAGI. J lost 9 bases, V lost 5 bases, and 15 bases had no gene match. The DNA of the CDR3 is TGTGCCAGCAGTACTCAACAGGGGCGGCTGATTAAAGCTTTCTTT. Amino acid sequence: CASSTQQGRLIKAFF.

The chain joins TRBV29-1 to TRBJ1-1, with TRBD1 as a possible D gene (6 bases). This CDR3 has 16 amino acids. V was cut by 4 bases and J by 3 bases, with 21 bases left in between. Germline-derived CDR1 and CDR2 are SQVTM and ANQGSEA. In DNA form, the CDR3 reads TGCAGCGTTGGCGGGAGGAGAGGAGGGGGACACACTGAAGCTTTCTTT. This sequence encodes CSVGGRRGGGHTEAFF.

This chain joins TRBV18 and TRBJ2-6; 10 nucleotides align to TRBD1. Germline V lookup: CDR1 KGHSH, CDR2 LQKENI. There are 18 residues in the CDR3. V lost 2 bases and J lost 2; bases outside the gene matches: 6. The CDR3: CASSPWIGQGAGANVLTF. CDR3 DNA sequence: TGTGCCAGCTCACCATGGATAGGACAGGGGGCTGGGGCCAACGTCCTGACTTTC.

V and J are TRBV11-2 and TRBJ2-3; D gene unclear. The CDR3 runs to 16 residues. Trimming shortened V by 0 bases and J by 2 bases, and 12 bases separated the two germline ends. Germline CDR1 and CDR2: SGHAT and FQNNGV. The CDR3 loop is CASSLDRMGPTDTQYF. DNA for the CDR3: TGTGCCAGCAGCTTAGATCGGATGGGCCCCACAGATACGCAGTATTTT.

The chain recombines TRBV29-1 with TRBJ1-1; D remains ambiguous. The CDR3 runs 16 residues. CDR1 SQVTM and CDR2 ANQGSEA come from the germline V gene. The germline V and J ends were trimmed by 6 bases and 4 bases, with 24 bases remaining between them. The CDR3 loop is CSVLSQRSALGTEAFF. The CDR3 nucleotides read TGCAGCGTGCTCAGTCAGCGAAGTGCCCTAGGCACTGAAGCTTTCTTT.

This clone was found a few times. The chain uses TRBV14 and TRBJ1-2; D is undetermined. The CDR3 has 16 amino acids. CDR1 and CDR2 from the germline V gene are SGHDN and FVKESK. V was clipped by 1 base and J by 4 bases, with 16 bases between them. CDR3 residues: CASSQVGQDLLYGYTF. The CDR3 bases are TGTGCCAGCAGCCAAGTGGGCCAGGATCTACTCTATGGCTACACCTTC. The full variable domain, with the rest looked up from reference TRBV14 and TRBJ1-2, is EAGVTQFPSHSVIEKGQTVTLRCDPISGHDNLYWYRRVMGKEIKFLLHFVKESKQDESGMPNNRFLAERTGGTYSTLKVQPAELEDSGVYFCASSQVGQDLLYGYTFGSGTRLTVV.

This clone was recorded once. This chain joins TRBV2 and TRBJ1-2; 8 nucleotides match TRBD1. J lost 3 bases, V lost 11 bases, and 5 bases had no gene match. From germline, CDR1 is SNHLY and CDR2 FYNNEI. The CDR3 covers 12 residues. The CDR3 region is CAARGLDYGYTF. DNA of the CDR3: TGTGCCGCCAGGGGGCTTGACTATGGCTACACCTTC.

This clone was seen a few times. This chain connects TRBV5-6 to TRBJ1-2; D might be TRBD1 (6 bases). V was clipped by 4 bases and J by 7 bases, with 17 bases between them. CDR1 SGHDT and CDR2 YYEEEE come from the germline V gene. This CDR3 has 14 amino acids. The CDR3 loop is CASSIGTMRGGYTF. The CDR3 DNA reads TGTGCCAGCAGCATCGGGACAATGAGGGGTGGCTACACCTTC.